This T cell receptor (beta chain) is drawn from a study of response to subunit inactivated influenza vaccine. The germline CDR1 and CDR2 sequences are SQVTM and ANQGSEA. The CDR3 is made up of 13 amino acids, end residues included. One entry per CDR3 protein, called by TCRdb with MiXCR from the RT-PCR reads. The sample includes around 490,000 distinct CDR3 sequences, 6% to 9% of them seen just once. Overall study findings and caveats: With each seasonal influenza vaccination, the authors suggested, few new T cells are recruited.

This clonotype was observed at least ten times. Its antigen remains unknown. This may arise from a read error, as a much more abundant clone is one base away. It is unclear where the CDR3 begins or ends on the DNA, so no DNA is shown, and the CDR3 is as TCRdb lists it. The sample was PBMCs from blood, taken roughly 24 months after vaccination. The J gene is TRBJ1-1, the V gene TRBV29-1; the table names TRBD1, a call not compared with the DNA. The TCR sequence derives from a man aged 50 to 75 who received an inactivated influenza vaccine. CDR3 protein: CSVAAGANTEVFF.